The TCR beta chain described here comes from a study of vaccination effects on CD4 cells after COVID-19. Within the ViraFEST assay, antigen-specific CD4+ T cells underwent expansion with viral peptide pools prior to sequencing. Isolation of CD4+ T cells took place after less than 12 days of culture. Neither prior SARS-CoV-2 infection nor positive nucleocapsid antibodies were present in the vaccine recipients. In regard to this clone: Its target is not known.

This table comes from immunoSEQ multiplex PCR, and its TCRdb copy is limited to in-frame clones, with some not included. The sample includes tens of thousands of clones, about 79% of them seen just once. This sequence originates from a human donor who received a COVID-19 vaccine. This specimen consisted of CD4+ T cells from PBMCs cultured with HCoV-OC43 spike peptides, obtained before COVID-19 vaccination. Described subset: HCoV-OC43 spike overlapping peptide pool stimulation.

For the CDR3, the DNA is TGTGCCAGCAGTTTGATGGGGGCACTAGAAGAGACCCAGTACTTC. This sequence encodes CASSLMGALEETQYF. The chain links TRBV28 to TRBJ2-5, with D tentatively TRBD1 (6 bases). Germline CDR1 is MDHEN and CDR2 is SYDVKM. Between the trimmed V and J ends, which lost 3 bases and 3 bases, there was a span of 14 bases. The CDR3 is made up of 15 amino acids.